The text below deals with one T cell receptor (beta chain). Its specificity is unknown. Noted time point: sample taken at primary tumor resection. TCRs were sequenced from unsorted whole RNA of tumor, nontumor lung or PBMC. The data were taken from a study of spatial heterogeneity in lung cancer. The study's findings and limits: The appearance of ubiquitous expanded tumor TCRs in blood was greater at resection than follow-up.

In the library, each TCR cDNA molecule bore its own unique molecular identifier. TCRdb re-derived calls from the 5' RACE reads in MiXCR, one entry per CDR3 protein. The sample shows 75,000 to 85,000 distinct CDR3 sequences, approximately 18% of them seen only once. The germline CDR1 and CDR2 sequences are SGHTA and FQGNSA. The germline V and J ends were trimmed by 8 bases and 6 bases, with 14 bases remaining between them. CDR3 length equals 12 residues. This chain connects TRBV7-2 to TRBJ2-7; weak D call: TRBD2 (5 bases). Here the sequenced sample was PBMCs, taken at surgery. The TCR originated in a male donor with early-stage non-small cell lung cancer. CDR3 residues: CASEGLPLEQYF. The CDR3 DNA sequence: TGTGCCAGCGAGGGCCTCCCCCTCGAGCAGTACTTC.